Following are 7 T cell receptor beta chains from one sample sequenced in a study of T cells in Graves' hyperthyroidism and ophthalmopathy. What was amplified from RNA transcripts were TCR beta CDR3 regions. HTBI primers were the set used in a first-round RT-PCR of the TCR CDR3. MiXCR was run by TCRdb on the multiplex PCR reads, yielding one entry per CDR3 protein. The sample lists 610,000 or so distinct CDR3 sequences; roughly 46% were seen once. Sequencing was carried out using peripheral blood or thyroid tissue (not recorded which). These receptors came from a woman between 18 and 29 years old with Graves' hyperthyroidism.

The chain combines TRBV7-6 with TRBJ1-2; D possibly corresponds to TRBD1 (6 bases). The CDR3 loop spans 12 amino acids. The V gene's germline CDR1 is SGHVS and CDR2 FNYEAQ. Trimming left V 1 base short and J 9 bases short, with 9 bases between. This CDR3 reads CASSLEDSSYTF. The CDR3 DNA reads as TGTGCCAGCAGCTTAGAGGACAGCAGCTACACCTTC.

This clonotype has a count of ten or more. The chain employs TRBV4-3 and TRBJ2-6, with a weak D call TRBD1 (6 bases). The CDR3 contains 15 residues. V was clipped by 2 bases and J by 1 base, with 6 bases between them. The germline V gene has CDR1 LGHNA and CDR2 YSLEER. For the CDR3, the DNA is TGCGCCAGCAGCCAAAGGGGGTCTGGGGCCAACGTCCTGACTTTC. It codes for CASSQRGSGANVLTF.

Turning to this clonotype: It may be a read error: a sequence one base away is much more abundant. The chain uses TRBV2 and TRBJ2-7; 14 nucleotides match TRBD2. This CDR3 has 18 residues. Germline CDR1 is SNHLY and CDR2 is FYNNEI. V gave up 5 bases and J gave up 5 bases; unmatched junction bases: 14. The CDR3 region is CASSPRGLAGERSDEQYF. In DNA form, the CDR3 reads TGTGCCAGCAGTCCTCGGGGACTAGCGGGAGAAAGGTCCGACGAGCAGTACTTC.

Comment on this clonotype: A much larger clone differs from this one at a single base, so this may be a read error. The rearrangement links TRBV12-3 or TRBV12-4 to TRBJ1-4; D perhaps matches TRBD1 (6 bases). CDR3 length equals 14 residues. With 8 bases removed from V and 8 bases from J, the gap between germline ends came to 18 bases. Written as DNA, the CDR3 is TGTGCCAGCGGCCAAGCAGGGGAGGTCGAAAAACTGTTTTTT. Residues: CASGQAGEVEKLFF.

This chain joins TRBV24-1 and TRBJ2-1; 8 nucleotides line up with TRBD2. V trimming: 1 base; J trimming: 2 bases; junction bases outside the gene matches: 0. The length of the CDR3 is 15 residues. Germline values: CDR1 KGHDR, CDR2 SFDVKD. The DNA for the CDR3 is TGTGCCACCAGTGATTTAGCGGGAGCCTACAATGAGCAGTTCTTC. Amino acid sequence: CATSDLAGAYNEQFF.

This clonotype was counted ten times or more. The chain uses TRBV2 and TRBJ2-5, with TRBD1 matching over 8 bases. Germline CDR1 reads SNHLY; CDR2 reads FYNNEI. The CDR3 runs 15 residues. V shed 2 bases, J shed 4 bases, and the junction held 6 bases outside the gene matches. CDR3 amino acids: CASSERTGWGETQYF. CDR3 sequence (DNA): TGTGCCAGCAGTGAAAGGACAGGGTGGGGAGAGACCCAGTACTTC.

This clonotype was seen at least ten times. This chain uses TRBV7-2 with TRBJ1-5; possibly TRBD1 for D (6 bases). This CDR3 contains 16 residues. V shed 4 bases and J shed 0 bases, with 13 bases lying between them. Looked up from germline, CDR1 is SGHTA and CDR2 is FQGNSA. In nucleotides, the CDR3 is TGTGCCAGCAGCTACAGGACAGCTTATAGCAATCAGCCCCAGCATTTT. Its protein product is CASSYRTAYSNQPQHF.